This TCR beta chain is from a study of CD8 T cells in Susac syndrome. Negative isolation was used for CD8+ and CD4+ T cells and FACS enrichment for TEMRA cells. Reverse transcription of 0.5 to 1 ug RNA used random hexamers. By means of immunoSEQ multiplex PCR, TCR beta CDR3 spanning 54 Vbeta and 13 Jbeta underwent amplification. TCRdb re-derived calls from the immunoSEQ multiplex PCR reads in MiXCR, one entry per CDR3 protein. The table has some 100,000 distinct CDR3 sequences, about nine tenths seen once; the top ten hold roughly 0.11%. Between the trimmed V and J ends, which lost 7 bases and 2 bases, there was a span of 15 bases. CDR1 and CDR2 from the germline V gene are MDHEN and SYDVKM. The CDR3 spans 14 residues.

The sample comprised CD8+ T cells from PBMCs. This TCR came from a human donor in good health. The V gene is TRBV28, the J gene TRBJ2-7; D may be TRBD1 or TRBD2 (6 bases each). CDR3 nucleotide sequence: TGTGCCAGCACCACTCTGAGGGGGGCCTACGAGCAGTACTTC. Its translation: CASTTLRGAYEQYF.